The next 6 T cell receptor beta chains were all read from a single sample in a study of shared clonotypes between healthy human individuals. Naive CD8 cells comprised CD45RO-negative, CCR7-positively selected cells, excluding terminally differentiated effector memory CD45RA+ cells. Sequencing was performed with immunoSEQ multiplex PCR; in TCRdb, only in-frame clones are kept and a portion is missing. The sample shows roughly 2.1 million clones, approximately 94% of them seen only once. The sample comprised naive CD8+ T cells from PBMCs. The source of these receptors is a young man in good health. Some clones in this sample may be carry-over from other donors' samples.

The V gene is TRBV27, the J gene TRBJ1-5, with D possibly being TRBD1 (6 bases). V lost 7 bases to trimming and J lost 6 bases, with 13 bases between them. Germline CDR1 MNHEY, CDR2 SMNVEV (reference sequence). This CDR3 is 13 amino acids long. In nucleotides, the CDR3 is TGTGCCAGCATCCCCCAGGGGAGTCAGCCCCAGCATTTT. Translated: CASIPQGSQPQHF.

This clone was observed a single time. V gene TRBV28 combines with J gene TRBJ2-3; 10 bases agree with TRBD1. This CDR3 has 15 residues. Trimming removed 7 bases from V and 2 bases from J; junction bases left unmatched: 6. Germline V CDR1 and CDR2: MDHEN, SYDVKM. The CDR3 DNA reads as TGTGCCAGCACCGGGACAGGGGTCCCCACAGATACGCAGTATTTT. This codes for CASTGTGVPTDTQYF. The full variable domain, rest sourced from reference TRBV28 and TRBJ2-3, is DVKVTQSSRYLVKRTGEKVFLECVQDMDHENMFWYRQDPGLGLRLIYFSYDVKMKEKGDIPEGYSVSREKKERFSLILESASTNQTSMYLCASTGTGVPTDTQYFGPGTRLTVL.

This clone was counted between two and nine times. This specimen includes other DNA sequences encoding the same CDR3. J is TRBJ1-1 and V is TRBV5-4; no clear D gene. V was pared by 0 bases and J by 4 bases, with 4 bases between. The germline CDR1 and CDR2 sequences are SGHNT and YYREEE (reference sequence). CDR3 length: 12 residues. The CDR3, as DNA: TGTGCCAGCAGCTTGGGGCGCACTGAAGCTTTCTTT. Its protein product is CASSLGRTEAFF.

The chain employs TRBV11-2 and TRBJ2-7; D gene uncertain. The CDR3 is 16 residues long. V lost 5 bases to trimming and J lost 0 bases, with 17 bases between them. Germline V gives CDR1 SGHAT, CDR2 FQNNGV. Here the CDR3 DNA reads TGTGCCAGCAGCAGACCCCGGGTTTCTCACTCCTACGAGCAGTACTTC. It translates to CASSRPRVSHSYEQYF.

Details on this clone: With a much larger clone just one base away, this may be a read error. The chain combines TRBV11-2 with TRBJ2-7; D gene uncertain. From germline, CDR1 is SGHAT and CDR2 FQNNGV. This CDR3 spans 12 amino acids. V shed 3 bases and J shed 6 bases, with 9 bases lying between them. The CDR3 sequence: CASSFWGGEQYF. CDR3 in DNA: TGTGCCAGCAGCTTCTGGGGTGGCGAGCAGTACTTC. Full variable domain (missing parts from reference TRBV11-2 and TRBJ2-7): EAGVAQSPRYKIIEKRQSVAFWCNPISGHATLYWYQQILGQGPKLLIQFQNNGVVDDSQLPKDRFSAERLKGVDSTLKIQPAKLEDSAVYLCASSFWGGEQYFGPGTRLTVT.

The chain carries TRBV7-9 and TRBJ1-5; no reliable D call. Germline V gives CDR1 SEHNR, CDR2 FQNEAQ (reference sequence). The CDR3 runs to 14 residues. V lost 1 base, J lost 1 base, and 5 bases lay in between. CDR3 protein: CASSLGWSNQPQHF. CDR3 nucleotides: TGTGCCAGCAGCTTAGGGTGGAGCAATCAGCCCCAGCATTTT. Supplemented by reference TRBV7-9 and TRBJ1-5, the full variable domain reads DTGVSQNPRHKITKRGQNVTFRCDPISEHNRLYWYRQTLGQGPEFLTYFQNEAQLEKSRLLSDRFSAERPKGSFSTLEIQRTEQGDSAMYLCASSLGWSNQPQHFGDGTRLSIL.